A single sample is the source of the 8 T cell receptor beta chains below, sequenced in a study of T cell responses to AZD1222 COVID-19 vaccine. The data were produced by immunoSEQ multiplex PCR, yet TCRdb's version contains in-frame clones alone and is incomplete. The data show around 120,000 clones, 92% seen once. Sequenced material: peripheral blood, taken 28 days after the second AZD1222 dose. These receptors all stem from an adult who received the AZD1222 COVID-19 vaccine.

The genes are TRBV6-5 and TRBJ1-4; TRBD1 aligns across 7 bases. The CDR3 spans 15 residues. The ends lost 5 bases at V and 3 bases at J; junction bases unmatched: 6. Germline CDR1 and CDR2: MNHEY and SVGAGI. The CDR3 loop reads CASSPDRVANEKLFF. The DNA of the CDR3 is TGTGCCAGCAGTCCCGACAGGGTTGCTAATGAAAAACTGTTTTTT.

The chain recombines TRBV10-1 with TRBJ2-1; D remains unclear. V was pared by 2 bases and J by 4 bases, with 9 bases between. In germline, CDR1 is WNHNN, CDR2 SYGVQD (reference sequence). CDR3 length equals 14 residues. DNA for the CDR3: TGCGCCAGCAGTGAGAGTAACGGATACAATGAGCAGTTCTTC. Translating gives CASSESNGYNEQFF.

V usage is TRBV5-1 and J usage is TRBJ1-5; TRBD1 agrees at 9 bases. Germline values: CDR1 SGHRS, CDR2 YFSETQ. V lost 7 bases to trimming and J lost 2 bases; unmatched junction nucleotides: 25. This CDR3 is built from 21 residues. CDR3 in DNA: TGCGCCAGCCGGAATTCCGGGACAGGGCCTTTGAGTACCAGGGGCAATCAGCCCCAGCATTTT. Amino acid sequence: CASRNSGTGPLSTRGNQPQHF.

The chain recombines TRBV10-3 with TRBJ2-7; no firm D call. Trimming shortened V by 6 bases and J by 2 bases, and 11 bases separated the two germline ends. The CDR3 extends over 13 amino acids. In germline, CDR1 is ENHRY, CDR2 SYGVKD. CDR3 sequence (DNA): TGTGCCATCAGCCTCGGGTTAACCTACGAGCAGTACTTC. Its translation: CAISLGLTYEQYF.

The rearrangement joins TRBV19 to TRBJ1-1, with TRBD1 identical over 7 bases. The CDR3 is 14 amino acids. With 3 bases clipped from V and 7 bases from J, the junction kept 8 bases outside the gene matches. Looked up from germline, CDR1 is LNHDA and CDR2 is SQIVND (reference sequence). The CDR3 nucleotides read TGTGCCAGTAGTATTTTGGGGACAGTTGGTGAAGCTTTCTTT. Translation: CASSILGTVGEAFF.

The chain employs TRBV30 and TRBJ1-4; 7 bases fit TRBD1. The length of the CDR3 is 12 residues. Per the germline V gene, CDR1 is GTSNPN and CDR2 is SVGIG (reference sequence). V gave up 7 bases and J gave up 6 bases; unmatched junction bases: 5. DNA of the CDR3: TGTGCCTTCGACCAGGGGGATGAAAAACTGTTTTTT. Translation gives CAFDQGDEKLFF.

V gene TRBV9 combines with J gene TRBJ2-1; weak D call: TRBD2 (5 bases). CDR1 and CDR2 from the germline V gene are SGDLS and YYNGEE. The CDR3 loop spans 15 amino acids. V was trimmed by 0 bases and J by 3 bases, leaving 10 bases between them. CDR3 sequence reads: CASSVAPTSYNEQFF. The CDR3 region has the DNA TGTGCCAGCAGCGTAGCCCCCACTAGCTACAATGAGCAGTTCTTC.

This clone occurred a few times. The chain uses TRBV29-1 and TRBJ2-1; D is perhaps TRBD1 (5 bases). Germline V gene lookup returns CDR1 SQVTM and CDR2 ANQGSEA. V shed 5 bases and J shed 8 bases, with 13 bases lying between them. The CDR3 contains 12 residues. CDR3 protein: CSVTTGFHEQFF. The DNA of the CDR3 is TGCAGCGTTACTACAGGTTTCCATGAGCAGTTCTTC.